The 17 T cell receptor beta chains below all came from one sample that was sequenced in a study of cytomegalovirus exposure and HLA in healthy donors (dated by TCRdb to 2015 to 2018). The protocol used for the library was the immunoSEQ multiplex PCR assay. The table was pulled from immuneACCESS by TCRdb, which kept in-frame rearrangements only. Such tables lose some clones; where checked, under half of the loss comes from unresolved V genes, and the rest has no known cause. Across this sample there are about 130,000 clones, with 95% to 96% seen only once. 1.5% to 2% of the sample is taken by the ten largest. The sequenced sample was PBMCs. The receptors stem from a man aged 18 to 29 in good health and CMV-seronegative.

The chain recombines TRBV7-9 with TRBJ1-4, with D maybe TRBD1 (5 bases). The CDR3 totals 15 residues. Per the germline V gene, CDR1 is SEHNR and CDR2 is FQNEAQ (reference sequence). Trimming took off 2 bases at V and 8 bases at J, with 15 bases between the two ends. The CDR3, as DNA: TGTGCCAGCAGCTTACTGGCGGAGCGGGGGGAAAAACTGTTTTTT. Translated: CASSLLAERGEKLFF.

The chain carries TRBV28 and TRBJ1-1; D is possibly TRBD1 (6 bases). The CDR3 consists of 13 residues. The germline V gene has CDR1 MDHEN and CDR2 SYDVKM. V lost 5 bases and J lost 11, with 18 bases in between. DNA of the CDR3: TGTGCCAGCAGTCCCCTCGGACAGACTGGGGCTTTCTTT. It specifies CASSPLGQTGAFF.

CDR3 residues: CASSLSRSRTDTQYF. The CDR3 DNA follows: TGTGCCAGCAGTTTAAGCCGCTCTCGCACAGATACGCAGTATTTT. The chain uses TRBV27 and TRBJ2-3; D not resolved. The germline V gene encodes CDR1 MNHEY and CDR2 SMNVEV (reference sequence). V gave up 2 bases and J gave up 1 base, with 10 bases separating them. The CDR3 consists of 15 residues.

The rearrangement uses TRBV11-2 and TRBJ2-1, with a tentative D call TRBD2 (6 bases). CDR3 size: 16 residues. Trimming took 5 bases from V and 4 from J, leaving 18 bases between them. CDR1 is SGHAT and CDR2 is FQNNGV in the germline V gene. CDR3 in DNA: TGTGCCAGCAGCCATCGGACACCCGGGGGTTACAATGAGCAGTTCTTC. Amino acids: CASSHRTPGGYNEQFF.

The rearrangement uses TRBV16 and TRBJ2-7, with D possibly TRBD1 on 5 matching bases. CDR1 is KGHSY and CDR2 is FQNENV in the germline V gene. The CDR3 consists of 15 residues. V lost 2 bases, J lost 2 bases, and 13 bases lay in between. The CDR3 sequence: CASSQIRDRTYEQYF. CDR3 in DNA: TGTGCCAGCAGCCAAATACGCGACAGAACCTACGAGCAGTACTTC. Looking up the rest from reference TRBV16 and TRBJ2-7 gives the full variable domain: GEEVAQTPKHLVRGEGQKAKLYCAPIKGHSYVFWYQQVLKNEFKFLISFQNENVFDETGMPKERFSAKCLPNSPCSLEIQATKLEDSAVYFCASSQIRDRTYEQYFGPGTRLTVT.

This clone was seen once. The chain carries TRBV11-3 and TRBJ2-7, with D perhaps matching TRBD2 (6 bases). The ends were cut back, 5 bases at V and 2 bases at J, with 19 bases in the middle. Germline V gene sequence: CDR1 SGHNT, CDR2 YENEEA. This CDR3 has 16 residues. The CDR3 nucleotides are TGTGCCAGCAGCCCGAATGGGCTAGCGACACCCTACGAGCAGTACTTC. It is translated as CASSPNGLATPYEQYF.

This chain links TRBV7-6 with TRBJ1-4, with 9 bases matching TRBD1. CDR1 is SGHVS, CDR2 FNYEAQ, per germline. This CDR3 comprises 16 residues. V trimming: 4 bases; J trimming: 3 bases; junction bases outside the gene matches: 6. The CDR3 here is CASSYGQGRPNEKLFF. In DNA, the CDR3 is TGTGCCAGCAGCTATGGACAGGGGCGGCCTAATGAAAAACTGTTTTTT.

V and J are TRBV29-1 and TRBJ2-2, with 8 bases fitting TRBD2. With V trimmed by 5 bases and J by 8 bases, 4 bases remained unmatched. In germline, CDR1 is SQVTM, CDR2 ANQGSEA. CDR3 size: 12 residues. CDR3 amino acids: CSVRAGGGELFF. The CDR3 coding sequence is TGCAGCGTTCGGGCGGGAGGAGGGGAGCTGTTTTTT.

V is TRBV19 and J is TRBJ2-1; 7 positions match TRBD2. The V and J ends lost 5 bases and 4 bases, in that order; junction bases with no gene match: 11. The CDR3 sequence is 16 residues long. Germline V gene sequence: CDR1 LNHDA, CDR2 SQIVND (reference sequence). The CDR3 sequence is CASSWWRETAYNEQFF. The CDR3 DNA reads TGTGCCAGTAGTTGGTGGCGGGAGACTGCGTACAATGAGCAGTTCTTC.

A single count supports this clone. The chain is built from TRBV28 and TRBJ2-6; unclear D gene. V was clipped by 8 bases and J by 4 bases, with 6 bases between them. The CDR3 totals 12 residues. Germline V CDR1 and CDR2: MDHEN, SYDVKM. The CDR3 is CASRVGANVLTF. The DNA of the CDR3 is TGTGCCAGCCGGGTGGGGGCCAACGTCCTGACTTTC. The complete variable domain, with remaining parts taken from reference TRBV28 and TRBJ2-6, reads DVKVTQSSRYLVKRTGEKVFLECVQDMDHENMFWYRQDPGLGLRLIYFSYDVKMKEKGDIPEGYSVSREKKERFSLILESASTNQTSMYLCASRVGANVLTFGAGSRLTVL.

The chain links TRBV4-2 to TRBJ2-1; D might be TRBD2 (6 bases). CDR3 length: 15 residues. Trimming removed 1 base from V and 5 bases from J, with 12 bases in between. Germline V CDR1 and CDR2: LGHNA, YNFKEQ. Here the CDR3 reads CASSQGGGIHNEQFF. The CDR3 bases are TGTGCCAGCAGCCAAGGAGGAGGGATCCACAATGAGCAGTTCTTC.

This chain links TRBV7-2 with TRBJ1-1, with a possible D match to TRBD1 (5 bases). This CDR3 comprises 14 residues. Germline V gene sequence: CDR1 SGHTA, CDR2 FQGNSA. V lost 1 base, J lost 5 bases, and 11 bases lay in between. This chain's CDR3 is CASSLGAGYTEAFF. The CDR3 DNA sequence: TGTGCCAGCAGCTTAGGAGCAGGGTATACTGAAGCTTTCTTT.

The J gene is TRBJ2-2, the V gene TRBV5-1; a possible D gene is TRBD1 (5 bases). The CDR3 has 15 residues. Looked up from germline, CDR1 is SGHRS and CDR2 is YFSETQ. V lost 2 bases and J lost 6, with 14 bases in between. CDR3 residues: CASSFSGSWAGELFF. In DNA form, the CDR3 reads TGCGCCAGCAGCTTTTCAGGGTCTTGGGCCGGGGAGCTGTTTTTT.

The genes are TRBV11-1 and TRBJ2-2; a possible D gene is TRBD2 (6 bases). The CDR3 covers 15 residues. With 2 bases removed from V and 6 bases from J, the gap between germline ends came to 13 bases. Germline CDR1 SGHAT, CDR2 FQDESV (reference sequence). CDR3 protein: CASSLTRAGAGELFF. The CDR3 DNA reads TGTGCCAGCAGCTTAACCCGAGCGGGCGCCGGGGAGCTGTTTTTT.

The sample holds one count of this clone. For the CDR3, the DNA is TGTGCCACCCGGGAAACAGTGCCAGGCGTTGGGGCCGGGGAGCTGTTTTTT. This codes for CATRETVPGVGAGELFF. This chain links TRBV14 with TRBJ2-2, with a tentative D call TRBD2 (5 bases). This CDR3 has 17 amino acids. Trimming shortened V by 10 bases and J by 6 bases, and 27 bases separated the two germline ends. Germline V gives CDR1 SGHDN, CDR2 FVKESK.

The chain couples TRBV7-3 to TRBJ2-3; TRBD2 might be the D (6 bases). The germline V gene encodes CDR1 SGHTA and CDR2 FQGTGA. The CDR3 spans 17 residues. V lost 6 bases and J lost 1, with 20 bases in between. The CDR3 sequence is CASSLLPGEGGTDTQYF. In nucleotides, the CDR3 is TGTGCCAGCAGTCTACTCCCGGGAGAGGGCGGCACAGATACGCAGTATTTT. The full variable domain, in which reference TRBV7-3 and TRBJ2-3 provide the parts outside the CDR3, is GAGVSQTPSNKVTEKGKYVELRCDPISGHTALYWYRQSLGQGPEFLIYFQGTGAADDSGLPNDRFFAVRPEGSVSTLKIQRTERGDSAVYLCASSLLPGEGGTDTQYFGPGTRLTVL.

J is TRBJ1-1 and V is TRBV27, with D perhaps matching TRBD1 (5 bases). Trimming removed 7 bases from V and 4 bases from J, with 19 bases in between. From germline, CDR1 is MNHEY and CDR2 SMNVEV (reference sequence). This CDR3 contains 15 residues. CDR3 DNA sequence: TGTGCCAGCAAAGACGGCAGGGCGGGGGGCACTGAAGCTTTCTTT. The encoded protein is CASKDGRAGGTEAFF.